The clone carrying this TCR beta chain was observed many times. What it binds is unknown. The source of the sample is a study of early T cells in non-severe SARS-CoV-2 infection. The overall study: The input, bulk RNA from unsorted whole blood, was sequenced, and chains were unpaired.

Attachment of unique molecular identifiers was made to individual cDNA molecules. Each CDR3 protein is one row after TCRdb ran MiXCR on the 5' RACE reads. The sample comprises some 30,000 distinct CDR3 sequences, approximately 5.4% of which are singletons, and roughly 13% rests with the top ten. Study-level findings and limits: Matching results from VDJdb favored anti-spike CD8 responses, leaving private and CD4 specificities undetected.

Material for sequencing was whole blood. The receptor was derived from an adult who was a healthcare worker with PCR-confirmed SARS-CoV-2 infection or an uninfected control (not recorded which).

CDR3 sequence reads: CASSLQGTYEQYF. The CDR3 DNA follows: TGTGCCAGCAGTTTACAGGGCACCTACGAGCAGTACTTC. V gene TRBV28 combines with J gene TRBJ2-7; TRBD1 is a possible D gene (5 bases). Germline V CDR1 and CDR2: MDHEN, SYDVKM. This CDR3 is built from 13 residues. Trimming took off 2 bases at V and 2 bases at J, with 7 bases between the two ends.